This T cell receptor beta chain was sequenced during a study of Graves' ophthalmopathy and Graves' hyperthyroidism. Study details: At the time of initial diagnosis and before any treatment, peripheral blood was collected. Findings and limits, study-wide: A 13-signature model separated ophthalmopathy from stable hyperthyroidism, around 90% sensitivity, approximately 84% specificity. The authors also found most expanded thyroid clonotypes above 0.001 frequency in blood.

RNA transcripts were the template, and TCR beta CDR3 regions were amplified from them. HTBI primers were used in a first-round RT-PCR, which preceded a second-round multiplex PCR. Using its own MiXCR run on the multiplex PCR reads, TCRdb lists one record per CDR3 protein. The sample holds about 640,000 distinct CDR3 sequences; just over 40% are singletons and the top ten take around 3%. This clonotype was counted at least ten times. Its specificity is not known. PBMCs had their origin in fresh peripheral blood (approximately 10 ml). The germline V gene has CDR1 SEHNR and CDR2 FQNEAQ (reference sequence). Trimming took 5 bases from V and 4 from J, leaving 17 bases between them. The CDR3 runs 15 residues.

The sequenced sample was peripheral blood. This receptor was identified in an adult man with Graves' ophthalmopathy. The chain combines TRBV7-9 with TRBJ1-2; TRBD1 might be the D (5 bases). The CDR3 DNA follows: TGTGCCAGCAGCCCCCGGGACGGTCGGACCTATGGCTACACCTTC. It encodes CASSPRDGRTYGYTF.